A selection of T cell receptor beta chains follows, all from one sample in a study of blood T cell repertoires in COVID-19. TCRdb keeps only in-frame clones here, not all; method: immunoSEQ multiplex PCR. The table records about 81,000 clones, around 90% of them present only once. Sequencing was performed on peripheral blood. Receptors were obtained from a woman of 80 years or more with acute or convalescent COVID-19. The CDR3 runs from the conserved cysteine through the conserved F or W. Fields, in order: V gene, CDR3 protein.

v_gene: TRBV29-1
CDR3aa: CSVRDRDYEQYF

v_gene: TRBV30
CDR3aa: CAWSLSGGPTDTQYF

v_gene: TRBV5-5
CDR3aa: CASSLDVRLEAFF

v_gene: TRBV29-1
CDR3aa: CSARDTQENYGYTF

v_gene: TRBV6-5
CDR3aa: CASSYSGGNEKLFF

v_gene: TRBV5-4
CDR3aa: CASSFDGAYEQYF

v_gene: TRBV3-1/TRBV3-2
CDR3aa: CASSQVGQGFPGELFF

v_gene: TRBV5-1
CDR3aa: CASSSGTSGSKELFF

v_gene: TRBV7-2
CDR3aa: CASSASDRTPYGYTF

v_gene: TRBV15
CDR3aa: CATSRDPEYEQYF

v_gene: TRBV7-8
CDR3aa: CASSLTGGREGSPLHF

v_gene: TRBV7-2
CDR3aa: CASSFNRATNEKLFF

v_gene: TRBV6-5
CDR3aa: CASSTSTGNNQPQHF

v_gene: TRBV18
CDR3aa: CASSPPGRDRQPQHF

v_gene: TRBV27
CDR3aa: CASSLSMGGLGEKLFF

v_gene: TRBV5-4
CDR3aa: CASSPGSGGNQPQHF

v_gene: TRBV19
CDR3aa: CASKDTGFTDTQYF

v_gene: TRBV19
CDR3aa: CASSISQAGSNQPQHF

v_gene: TRBV15
CDR3aa: CATSRDRGKYEQYF

v_gene: TRBV29-1
CDR3aa: CSVVQTDDGPQHF

v_gene: TRBV29-1
CDR3aa: CSVGQSNEQYF

v_gene: TRBV19
CDR3aa: CASMPGGAKYGYTF

v_gene: TRBV5-6
CDR3aa: CASSRRTGIDSPLHF

v_gene: TRBV29-1
CDR3aa: CSVEDGRGTGNTGELFF

v_gene: TRBV27
CDR3aa: CASIADRPKPDSGANVLTF

v_gene: TRBV7-2
CDR3aa: CASSLVGRGGSTDTQYF

v_gene: TRBV2
CDR3aa: CASSEALGQGVSTDTQYF

v_gene: TRBV27
CDR3aa: CASRRGTGGAYEQYF

v_gene: TRBV12-3/TRBV12-4
CDR3aa: CASSLGQVGGAFF

v_gene: TRBV7-9
CDR3aa: CASSRPRVEASTDTQYF

v_gene: TRBV2
CDR3aa: CASSSDRTNSPLHF

v_gene: TRBV6-5
CDR3aa: CASSPTRPSEQYF

v_gene: TRBV29-1
CDR3aa: CSVEREGGYGYTF